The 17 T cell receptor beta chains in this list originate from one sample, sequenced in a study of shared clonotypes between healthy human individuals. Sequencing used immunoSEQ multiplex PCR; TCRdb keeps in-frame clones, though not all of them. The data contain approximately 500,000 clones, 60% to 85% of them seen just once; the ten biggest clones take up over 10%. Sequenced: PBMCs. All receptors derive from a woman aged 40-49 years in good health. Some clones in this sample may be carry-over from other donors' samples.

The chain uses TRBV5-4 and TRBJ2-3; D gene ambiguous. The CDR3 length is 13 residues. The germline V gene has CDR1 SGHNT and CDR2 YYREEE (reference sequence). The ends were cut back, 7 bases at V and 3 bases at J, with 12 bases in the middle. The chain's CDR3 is CASLALETDTQYF. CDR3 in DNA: TGTGCCAGCTTGGCCCTAGAGACAGATACGCAGTATTTT.

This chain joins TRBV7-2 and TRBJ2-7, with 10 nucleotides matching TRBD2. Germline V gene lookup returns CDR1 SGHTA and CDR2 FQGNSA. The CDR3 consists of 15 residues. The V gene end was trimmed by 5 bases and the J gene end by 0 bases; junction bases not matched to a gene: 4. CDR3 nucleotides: TGTGCCAGCAGCCAGACTAGCGGGCCCTCCTACGAGCAGTACTTC. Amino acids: CASSQTSGPSYEQYF.

CDR3 amino acids: CASSFFQAWRTEAFF. CDR3 nucleotide sequence: TGTGCCAGCAGTTTTTTTCAGGCGTGGAGGACTGAAGCTTTCTTT. The rearrangement links TRBV28 to TRBJ1-1; D call uncertain. The ends were cut back, 3 bases at V and 5 bases at J, with 16 bases in the middle. CDR3 length: 15 residues. Germline V gene lookup returns CDR1 MDHEN and CDR2 SYDVKM.

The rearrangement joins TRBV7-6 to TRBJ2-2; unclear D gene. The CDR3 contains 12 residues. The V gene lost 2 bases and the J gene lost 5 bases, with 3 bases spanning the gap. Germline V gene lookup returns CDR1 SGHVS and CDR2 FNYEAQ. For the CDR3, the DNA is TGTGCCAGCAGCTTAATGACCGGGGAGCTGTTTTTT. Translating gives CASSLMTGELFF.

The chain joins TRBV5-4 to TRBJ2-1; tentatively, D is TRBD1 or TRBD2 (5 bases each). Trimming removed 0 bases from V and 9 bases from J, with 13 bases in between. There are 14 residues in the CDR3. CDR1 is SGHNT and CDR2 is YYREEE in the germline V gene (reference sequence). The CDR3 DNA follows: TGTGCCAGCAGCTTGGGGAGCTTTGGGGGTGAGCAGTTCTTC. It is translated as CASSLGSFGGEQFF.

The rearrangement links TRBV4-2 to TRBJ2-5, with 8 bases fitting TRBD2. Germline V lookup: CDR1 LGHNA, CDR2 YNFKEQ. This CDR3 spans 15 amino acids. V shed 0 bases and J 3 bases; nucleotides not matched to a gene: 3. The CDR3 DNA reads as TGTGCCAGCAGCCAAGATGGTAGCGGGGAAGAGACCCAGTACTTC. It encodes CASSQDGSGEETQYF.

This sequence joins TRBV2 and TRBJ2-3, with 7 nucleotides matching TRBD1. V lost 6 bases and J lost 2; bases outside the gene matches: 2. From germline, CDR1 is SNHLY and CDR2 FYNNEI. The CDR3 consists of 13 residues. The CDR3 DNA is TGTGCCAGCAGCGGGACAGTCACAGATACGCAGTATTTT. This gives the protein CASSGTVTDTQYF.

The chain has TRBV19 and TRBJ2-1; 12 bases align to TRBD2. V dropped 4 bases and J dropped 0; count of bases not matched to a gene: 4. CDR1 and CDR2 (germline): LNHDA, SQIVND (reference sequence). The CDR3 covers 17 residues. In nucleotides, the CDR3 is TGTGCCAGTAGTAGGGGACTAGCGGGCCGCTCCTACAATGAGCAGTTCTTC. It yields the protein CASSRGLAGRSYNEQFF.

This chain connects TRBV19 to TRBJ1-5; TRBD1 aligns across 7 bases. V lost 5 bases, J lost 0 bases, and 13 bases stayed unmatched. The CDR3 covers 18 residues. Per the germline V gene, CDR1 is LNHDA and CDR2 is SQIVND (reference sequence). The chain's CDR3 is CASSPRGTAGYSNQPQHF. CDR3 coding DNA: TGTGCCAGTAGTCCCCGCGGGACAGCTGGATATAGCAATCAGCCCCAGCATTTT.

CDR3 residues: CASSLAGSTDTQYF. In nucleotides, the CDR3 is TGTGCCAGCAGCTTGGCCGGCAGCACAGATACGCAGTATTTT. The chain uses TRBV5-4 and TRBJ2-3, with no clear D. The CDR3 extends over 14 amino acids. Per germline, CDR1 SGHNT and CDR2 YYREEE (reference sequence). Trimming shortened V by 0 bases and J by 0 bases, and 5 bases separated the two germline ends.

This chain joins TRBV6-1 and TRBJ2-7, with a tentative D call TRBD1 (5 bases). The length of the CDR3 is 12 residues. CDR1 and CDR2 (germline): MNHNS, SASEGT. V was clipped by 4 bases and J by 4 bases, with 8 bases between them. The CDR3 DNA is TGTGCCAGCAGTGTCCAGGGTTACGAGCAGTACTTC. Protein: CASSVQGYEQYF.

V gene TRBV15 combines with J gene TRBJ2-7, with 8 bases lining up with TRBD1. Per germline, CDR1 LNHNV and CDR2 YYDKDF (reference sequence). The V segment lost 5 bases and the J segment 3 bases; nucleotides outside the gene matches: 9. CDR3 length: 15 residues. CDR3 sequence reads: CATSRSKTGDYEQYF. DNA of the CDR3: TGTGCCACCAGCCGGAGCAAGACAGGGGACTACGAGCAGTACTTC.

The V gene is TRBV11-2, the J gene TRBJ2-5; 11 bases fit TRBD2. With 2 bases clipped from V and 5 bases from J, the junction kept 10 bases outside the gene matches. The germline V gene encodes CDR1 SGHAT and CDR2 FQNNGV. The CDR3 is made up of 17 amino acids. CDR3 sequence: CASSLRRLAGSSETQYF. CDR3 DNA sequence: TGTGCCAGCAGCTTACGCCGACTAGCGGGATCTTCGGAGACCCAGTACTTC.

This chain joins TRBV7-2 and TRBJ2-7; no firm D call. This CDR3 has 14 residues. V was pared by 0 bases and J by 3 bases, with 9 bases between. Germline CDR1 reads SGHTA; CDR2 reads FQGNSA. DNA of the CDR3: TGTGCCAGCAGCTTAGCCGGCGGTAACTACGAGCAGTACTTC. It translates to CASSLAGGNYEQYF.

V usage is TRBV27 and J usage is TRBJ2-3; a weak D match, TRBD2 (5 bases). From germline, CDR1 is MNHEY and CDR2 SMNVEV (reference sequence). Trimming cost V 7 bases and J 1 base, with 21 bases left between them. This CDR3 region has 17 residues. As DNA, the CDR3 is TGTGCCAGCAAGCGGTTTAATAGCCTGTCGGGCACAGATACGCAGTATTTT. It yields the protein CASKRFNSLSGTDTQYF.

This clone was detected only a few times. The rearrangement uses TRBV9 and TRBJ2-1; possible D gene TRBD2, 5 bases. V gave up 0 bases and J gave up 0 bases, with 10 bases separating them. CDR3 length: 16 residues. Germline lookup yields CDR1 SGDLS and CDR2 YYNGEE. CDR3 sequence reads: CASSVVEVGSYNEQFF. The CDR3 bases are TGTGCCAGCAGCGTAGTGGAGGTCGGCTCCTACAATGAGCAGTTCTTC.

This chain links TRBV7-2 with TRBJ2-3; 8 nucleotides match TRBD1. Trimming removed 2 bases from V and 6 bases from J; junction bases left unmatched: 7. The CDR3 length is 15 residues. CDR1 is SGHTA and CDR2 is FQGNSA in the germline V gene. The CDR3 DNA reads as TGTGCCAGCAGCTTAATTGGACAGGGTCGGGATACGCAGTATTTT. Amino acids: CASSLIGQGRDTQYF.